This TCR beta chain appears in the sequencing data of a study of cytomegalovirus exposure and HLA in healthy donors. This CDR3 has 14 amino acids. V was pared by 5 bases and J by 0 bases, with 11 bases between. CDR1 is SGHTA, CDR2 FQGNSA, per germline. PCR involved 60 Vbeta and 13 Jbeta primers. Method: immunoSEQ multiplex PCR; TCRdb's copy keeps in-frame clones and lacks some. The data contain 100,000 to 150,000 clones, approximately 72% of them singletons. This clone was counted a few times. The chain uses TRBV7-2 and TRBJ2-7, with D perhaps matching TRBD1 (5 bases). The sample taken for sequencing was PBMCs. The clonotype originates from a human donor in good health. The CDR3 is CASSPGHSSYEQYF. The CDR3 DNA follows: TGTGCCAGCAGCCCCGGACATTCCTCCTACGAGCAGTACTTC. Drawing the rest from reference TRBV7-2 and TRBJ2-7, the complete variable domain is GAGVSQSPSNKVTEKGKDVELRCDPISGHTALYWYRQSLGQGLEFLIYFQGNSAPDKSGLPSDRFSAERTGGSVSTLTIQRTQQEDSAVYLCASSPGHSSYEQYFGPGTRLTVT.